Sequencing of this T cell receptor beta chain was carried out in a study of T cells in Graves' hyperthyroidism and ophthalmopathy. As for this clonotype: The antigen is undetermined.

RNA transcripts served as the template for amplifying TCR beta CDR3 regions. A set of HTBI primers served as the primers for a first-round RT-PCR of the TCR CDR3. TCRdb analysed the multiplex PCR reads with MiXCR anew, one entry per CDR3 protein. Of 350,000 to 400,000 distinct CDR3 sequences in the sample, approximately 15% were seen once. Regarding the study as a whole: Ophthalmopathy was predicted by the model a median of about six months ahead of onset.

The CDR3 covers 12 residues. Trimming left V 4 bases short and J 4 bases short, with 6 bases between. The V gene's germline CDR1 is SGHTA and CDR2 FQGNSA. With a duration under 2 months, the hyperthyroidism was newly diagnosed in patients aged 18 to 65. Pregnant or lactating patients were excluded, as were those with uncontrolled infection or other autoimmune disease. This TCR derives from a woman younger than 45 with Graves' hyperthyroidism. V is TRBV7-2 and J is TRBJ2-3; tentative D call: TRBD2 (6 bases). Sample: blood. The CDR3 nucleotides are TGTGCCAGCAGCTGGAGGGCAGATACGCAGTATTTT. Its translation: CASSWRADTQYF.